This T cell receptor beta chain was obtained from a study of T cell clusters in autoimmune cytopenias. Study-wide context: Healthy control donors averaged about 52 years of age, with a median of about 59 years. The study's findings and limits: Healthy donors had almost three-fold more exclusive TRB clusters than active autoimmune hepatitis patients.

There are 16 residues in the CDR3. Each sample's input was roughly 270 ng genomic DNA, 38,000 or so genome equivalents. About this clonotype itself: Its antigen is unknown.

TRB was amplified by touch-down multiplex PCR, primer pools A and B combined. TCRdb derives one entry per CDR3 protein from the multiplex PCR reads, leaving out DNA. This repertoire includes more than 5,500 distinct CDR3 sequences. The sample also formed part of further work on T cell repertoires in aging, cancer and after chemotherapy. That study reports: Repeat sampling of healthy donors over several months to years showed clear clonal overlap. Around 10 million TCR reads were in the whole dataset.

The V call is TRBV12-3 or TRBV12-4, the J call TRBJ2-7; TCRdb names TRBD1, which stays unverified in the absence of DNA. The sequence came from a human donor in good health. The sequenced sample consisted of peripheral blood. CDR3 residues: CASSSRPGTGGIEQYF.